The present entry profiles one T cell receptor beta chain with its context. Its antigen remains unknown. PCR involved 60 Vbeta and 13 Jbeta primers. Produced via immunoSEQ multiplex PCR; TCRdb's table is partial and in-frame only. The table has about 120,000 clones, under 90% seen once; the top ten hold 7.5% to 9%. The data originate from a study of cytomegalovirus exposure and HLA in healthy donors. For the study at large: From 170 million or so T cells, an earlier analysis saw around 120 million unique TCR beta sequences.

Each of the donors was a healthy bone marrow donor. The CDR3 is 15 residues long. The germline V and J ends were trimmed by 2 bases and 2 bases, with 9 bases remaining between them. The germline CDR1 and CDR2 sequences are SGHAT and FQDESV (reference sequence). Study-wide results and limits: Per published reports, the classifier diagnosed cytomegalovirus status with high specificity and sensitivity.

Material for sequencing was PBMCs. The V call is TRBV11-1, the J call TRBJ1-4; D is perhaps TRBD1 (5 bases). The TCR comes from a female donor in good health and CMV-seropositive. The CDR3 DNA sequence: TGTGCCAGCAGCTTACAAGGGGCGACTAATGAAAAACTGTTTTTT. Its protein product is CASSLQGATNEKLFF.